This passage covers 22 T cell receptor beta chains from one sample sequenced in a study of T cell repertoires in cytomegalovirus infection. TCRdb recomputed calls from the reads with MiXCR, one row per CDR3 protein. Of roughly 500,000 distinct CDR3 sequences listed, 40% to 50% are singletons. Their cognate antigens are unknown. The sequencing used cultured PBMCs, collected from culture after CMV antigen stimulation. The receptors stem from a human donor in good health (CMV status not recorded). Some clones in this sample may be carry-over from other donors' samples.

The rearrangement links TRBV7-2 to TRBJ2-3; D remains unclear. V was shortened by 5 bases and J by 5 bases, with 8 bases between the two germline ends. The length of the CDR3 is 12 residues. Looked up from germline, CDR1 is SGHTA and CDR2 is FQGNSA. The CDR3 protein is CASSPTLDTQYF. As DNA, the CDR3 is TGTGCCAGCAGCCCCACCTTAGATACGCAGTATTTT.

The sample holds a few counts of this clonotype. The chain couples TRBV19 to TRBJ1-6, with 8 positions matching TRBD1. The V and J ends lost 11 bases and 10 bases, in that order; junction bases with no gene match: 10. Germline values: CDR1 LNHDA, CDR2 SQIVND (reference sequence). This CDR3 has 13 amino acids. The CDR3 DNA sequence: TGTGCCTCATCGACAGGGGTCGGCTCACCCCTCCACTTT. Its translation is CASSTGVGSPLHF.

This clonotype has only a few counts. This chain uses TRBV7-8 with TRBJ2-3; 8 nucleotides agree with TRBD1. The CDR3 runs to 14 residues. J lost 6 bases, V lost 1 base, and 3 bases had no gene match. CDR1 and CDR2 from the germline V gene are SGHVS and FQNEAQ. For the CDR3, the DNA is TGTGCCAGCAGCTTAGTGCAGGGGGCCGATACGCAGTATTTT. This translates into CASSLVQGADTQYF.

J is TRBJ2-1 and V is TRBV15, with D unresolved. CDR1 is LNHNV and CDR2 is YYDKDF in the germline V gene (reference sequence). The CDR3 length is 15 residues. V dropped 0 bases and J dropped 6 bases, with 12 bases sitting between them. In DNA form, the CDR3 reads TGTGCCACCAGCAGAGATATTGGCGGAAGCAATGAGCAGTTCTTC. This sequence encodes CATSRDIGGSNEQFF.

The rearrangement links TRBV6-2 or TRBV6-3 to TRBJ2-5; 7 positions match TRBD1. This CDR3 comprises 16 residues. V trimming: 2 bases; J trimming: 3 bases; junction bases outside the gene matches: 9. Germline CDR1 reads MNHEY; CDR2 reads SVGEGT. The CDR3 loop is CASSYSVGQAKETQYF. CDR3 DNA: TGTGCCAGCAGTTACAGCGTCGGACAGGCAAAAGAGACCCAGTACTTC.

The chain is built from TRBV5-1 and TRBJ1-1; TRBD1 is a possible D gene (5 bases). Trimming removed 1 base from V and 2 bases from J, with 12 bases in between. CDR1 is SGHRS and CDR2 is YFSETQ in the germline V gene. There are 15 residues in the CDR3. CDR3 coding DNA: TGCGCCAGCAGCTTGTTGTCAGGGAGTAACACTGAAGCTTTCTTT. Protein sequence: CASSLLSGSNTEAFF. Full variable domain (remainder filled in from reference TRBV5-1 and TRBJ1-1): KAGVTQTPRYLIKTRGQQVTLSCSPISGHRSVSWYQQTPGQGLQFLFEYFSETQRNKGNFPGRFSGRQFSNSRSEMNVSTLELGDSALYLCASSLLSGSNTEAFFGQGTRLTVV.

CDR3 sequence: CASSLGSRSNQPQHF. The CDR3, as DNA: TGTGCCAGCAGCTTAGGGAGCAGGAGCAATCAGCCCCAGCATTTT. The chain joins TRBV7-2 to TRBJ1-5, with D unclear. The V gene lost 1 base and the J gene lost 1 base, with 8 bases spanning the gap. The CDR3 totals 15 residues. In germline, CDR1 is SGHTA, CDR2 FQGNSA.

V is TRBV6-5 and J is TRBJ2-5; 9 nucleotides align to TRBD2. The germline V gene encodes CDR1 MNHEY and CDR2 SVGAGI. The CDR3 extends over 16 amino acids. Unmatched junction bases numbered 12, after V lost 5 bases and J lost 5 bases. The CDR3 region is CASSLDWSGRTETQYF. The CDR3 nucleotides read TGTGCCAGCAGTCTCGACTGGAGCGGGAGGACGGAGACCCAGTACTTC.

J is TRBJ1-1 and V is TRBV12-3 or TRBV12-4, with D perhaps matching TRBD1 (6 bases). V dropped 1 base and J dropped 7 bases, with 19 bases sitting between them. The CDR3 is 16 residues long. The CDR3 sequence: CASSLGRGRASIEAFF. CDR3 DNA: TGTGCCAGCAGTTTAGGTCGGGGGCGAGCTTCGATTGAAGCTTTCTTT.

The chain's CDR3 is CASAIGGPNTEAFF. In DNA form, the CDR3 reads TGTGCCAGCGCCATTGGAGGCCCGAACACTGAAGCTTTCTTT. The chain links TRBV11-2 to TRBJ1-1, with D hard to call. CDR1 is SGHAT and CDR2 is FQNNGV in the germline V gene. V was trimmed by 8 bases and J by 1 base, leaving 14 bases between them. The CDR3 runs 14 residues.

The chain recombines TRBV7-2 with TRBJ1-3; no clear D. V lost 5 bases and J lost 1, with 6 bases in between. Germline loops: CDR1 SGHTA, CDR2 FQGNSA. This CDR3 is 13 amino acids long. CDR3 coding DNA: TGTGCCAGCAGCGCAGTTTCTGGAAACACCATATATTTT. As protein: CASSAVSGNTIYF.

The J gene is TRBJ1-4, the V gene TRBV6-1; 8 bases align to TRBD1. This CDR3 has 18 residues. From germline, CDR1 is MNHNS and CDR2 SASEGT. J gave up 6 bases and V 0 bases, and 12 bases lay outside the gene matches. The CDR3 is CASSEARTGIFGDEKLFF. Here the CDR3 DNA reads TGTGCCAGCAGTGAAGCGCGGACAGGGATATTTGGTGATGAAAAACTGTTTTTT.

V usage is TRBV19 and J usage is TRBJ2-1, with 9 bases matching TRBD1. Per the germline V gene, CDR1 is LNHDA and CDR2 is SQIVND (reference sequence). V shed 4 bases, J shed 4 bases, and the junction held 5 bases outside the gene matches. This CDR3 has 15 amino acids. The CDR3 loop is CASSKTGGAYNEQFF. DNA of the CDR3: TGTGCCAGTAGTAAGACAGGGGGGGCTTACAATGAGCAGTTCTTC.

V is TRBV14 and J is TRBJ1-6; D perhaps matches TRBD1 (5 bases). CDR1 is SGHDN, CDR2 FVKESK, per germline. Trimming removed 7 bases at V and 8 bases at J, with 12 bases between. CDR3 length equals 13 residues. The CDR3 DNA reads TGTGCCAGCACCAATCGACAGTATTCACCCCTCCACTTT. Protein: CASTNRQYSPLHF. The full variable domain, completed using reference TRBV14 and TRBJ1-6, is EAGVTQFPSHSVIEKGQTVTLRCDPISGHDNLYWYRRVMGKEIKFLLHFVKESKQDESGMPNNRFLAERTGGTYSTLKVQPAELEDSGVYFCASTNRQYSPLHFGNGTRLTVT.

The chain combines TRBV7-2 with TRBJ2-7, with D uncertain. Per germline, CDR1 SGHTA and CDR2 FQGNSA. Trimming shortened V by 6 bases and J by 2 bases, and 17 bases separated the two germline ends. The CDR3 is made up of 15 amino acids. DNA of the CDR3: TGTGCCAGCAGTCGCCTAGGATCAGCCCCCTACGAGCAGTACTTC. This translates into CASSRLGSAPYEQYF.

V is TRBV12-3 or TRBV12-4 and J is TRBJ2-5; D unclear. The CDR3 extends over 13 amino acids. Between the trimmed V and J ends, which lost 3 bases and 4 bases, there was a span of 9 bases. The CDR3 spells CASSFSDGETQYF. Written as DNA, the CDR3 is TGTGCCAGCAGTTTCTCGGACGGAGAGACCCAGTACTTC.

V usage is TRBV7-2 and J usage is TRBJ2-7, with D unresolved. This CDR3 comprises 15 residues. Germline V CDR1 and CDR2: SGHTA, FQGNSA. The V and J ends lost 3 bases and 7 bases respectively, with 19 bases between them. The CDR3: CASSLRFSLSREQYF. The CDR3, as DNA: TGTGCCAGCAGCTTGAGGTTTAGTTTGAGCAGGGAGCAGTACTTC.

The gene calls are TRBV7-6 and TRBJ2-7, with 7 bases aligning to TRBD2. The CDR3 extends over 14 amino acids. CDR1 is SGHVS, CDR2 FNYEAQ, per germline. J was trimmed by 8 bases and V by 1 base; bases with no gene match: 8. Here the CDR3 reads CASSLGGTKTQQYF. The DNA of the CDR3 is TGTGCCAGCAGCTTAGGAGGGACTAAGACGCAGCAGTACTTC.

DNA of the CDR3: TGTGCCAGCACCTTCGGGGGGCCCGATAATTCACCCCTCCACTTT. Translation: CASTFGGPDNSPLHF. V gene TRBV27 combines with J gene TRBJ1-6, with D perhaps matching TRBD1 (6 bases). The CDR3 totals 15 residues. The germline CDR1 and CDR2 sequences are MNHEY and SMNVEV (reference sequence). V lost 7 bases, J lost 5 bases, and 15 bases lay in between.

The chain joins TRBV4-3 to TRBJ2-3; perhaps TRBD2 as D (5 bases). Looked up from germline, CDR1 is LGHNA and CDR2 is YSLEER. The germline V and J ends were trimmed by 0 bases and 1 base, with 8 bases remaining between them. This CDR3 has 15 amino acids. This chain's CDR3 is CASSQDLSGTDTQYF. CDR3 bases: TGCGCCAGCAGCCAAGATCTTAGCGGCACAGATACGCAGTATTTT.

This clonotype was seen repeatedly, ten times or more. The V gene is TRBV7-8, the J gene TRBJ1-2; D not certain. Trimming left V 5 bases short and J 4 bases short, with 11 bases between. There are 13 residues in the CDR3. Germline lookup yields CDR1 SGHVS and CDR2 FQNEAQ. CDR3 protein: CASSPGRAYGYTF. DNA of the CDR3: TGTGCCAGCAGCCCGGGCCGCGCCTATGGCTACACCTTC. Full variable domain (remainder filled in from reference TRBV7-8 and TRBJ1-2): GAGVSQSPRYKVAKRGQDVALRCDPISGHVSLFWYQQALGQGPEFLTYFQNEAQLDKSGLPSDRFFAERPEGSVSTLKIQRTQQEDSAVYLCASSPGRAYGYTFGSGTRLTVV.

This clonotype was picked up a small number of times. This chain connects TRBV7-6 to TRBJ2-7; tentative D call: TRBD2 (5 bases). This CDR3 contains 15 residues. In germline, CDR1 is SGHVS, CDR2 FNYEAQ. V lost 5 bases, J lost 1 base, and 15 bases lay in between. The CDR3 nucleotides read TGTGCCAGCAGCCCATACACGGGAAGGTCCTACGAGCAGTACTTC. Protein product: CASSPYTGRSYEQYF.